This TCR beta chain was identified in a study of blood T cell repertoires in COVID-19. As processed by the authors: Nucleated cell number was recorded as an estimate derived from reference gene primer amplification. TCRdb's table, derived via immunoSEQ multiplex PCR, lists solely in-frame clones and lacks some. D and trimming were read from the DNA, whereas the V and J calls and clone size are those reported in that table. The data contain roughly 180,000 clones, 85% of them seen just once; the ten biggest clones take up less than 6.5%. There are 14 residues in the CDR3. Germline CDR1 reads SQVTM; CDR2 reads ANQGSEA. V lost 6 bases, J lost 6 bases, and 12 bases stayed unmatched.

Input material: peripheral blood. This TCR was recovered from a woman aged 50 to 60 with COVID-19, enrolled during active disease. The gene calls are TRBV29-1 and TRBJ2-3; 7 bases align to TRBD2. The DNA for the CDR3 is TGCAGCGTGGCCGGTGAGCGGGGCATTGATACGCAGTATTTT. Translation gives CSVAGERGIDTQYF.